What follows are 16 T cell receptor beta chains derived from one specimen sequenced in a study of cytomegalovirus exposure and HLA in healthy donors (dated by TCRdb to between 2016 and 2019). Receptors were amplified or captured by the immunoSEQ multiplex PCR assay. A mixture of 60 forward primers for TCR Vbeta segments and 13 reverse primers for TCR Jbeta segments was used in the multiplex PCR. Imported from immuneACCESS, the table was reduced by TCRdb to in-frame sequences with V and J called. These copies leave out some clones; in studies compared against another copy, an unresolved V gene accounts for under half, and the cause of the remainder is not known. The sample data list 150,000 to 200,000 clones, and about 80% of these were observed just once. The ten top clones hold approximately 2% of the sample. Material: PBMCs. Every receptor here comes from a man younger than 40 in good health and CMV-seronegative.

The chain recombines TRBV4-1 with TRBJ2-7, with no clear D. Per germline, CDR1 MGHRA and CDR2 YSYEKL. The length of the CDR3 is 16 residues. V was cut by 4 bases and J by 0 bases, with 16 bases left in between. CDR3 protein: CASSPRFGGRSYEQYF. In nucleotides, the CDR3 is TGCGCCAGCAGCCCACGCTTTGGTGGGCGCTCCTACGAGCAGTACTTC.

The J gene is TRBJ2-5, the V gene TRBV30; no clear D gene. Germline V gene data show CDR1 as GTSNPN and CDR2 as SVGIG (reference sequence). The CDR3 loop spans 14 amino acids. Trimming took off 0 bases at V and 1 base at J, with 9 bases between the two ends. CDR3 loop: CAWSVAIRQETQYF. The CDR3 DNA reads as TGTGCCTGGAGTGTGGCAATTCGCCAAGAGACCCAGTACTTC.

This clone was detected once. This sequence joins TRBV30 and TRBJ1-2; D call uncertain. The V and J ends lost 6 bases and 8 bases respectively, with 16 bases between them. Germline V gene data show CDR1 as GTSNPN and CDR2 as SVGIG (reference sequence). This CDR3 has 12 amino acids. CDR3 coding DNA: TGTGCCTGTCCCAAGACGGGGTTCGGCTACACCTTC. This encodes CACPKTGFGYTF.

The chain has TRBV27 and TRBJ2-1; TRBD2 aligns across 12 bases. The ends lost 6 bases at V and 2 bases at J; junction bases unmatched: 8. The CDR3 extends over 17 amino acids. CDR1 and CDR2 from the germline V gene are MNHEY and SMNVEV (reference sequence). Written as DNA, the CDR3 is TGTGCCAGCAGCTCTCTAGCGGGAGGGCCGACCTACAATGAGCAGTTCTTC. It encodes CASSSLAGGPTYNEQFF.

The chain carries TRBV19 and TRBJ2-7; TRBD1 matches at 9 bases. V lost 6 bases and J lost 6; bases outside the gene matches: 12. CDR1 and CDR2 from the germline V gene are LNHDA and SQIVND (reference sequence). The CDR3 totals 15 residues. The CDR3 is CASRRPGQGVGEQYF. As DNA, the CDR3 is TGTGCCAGTAGGAGACCGGGACAGGGAGTGGGCGAGCAGTACTTC.

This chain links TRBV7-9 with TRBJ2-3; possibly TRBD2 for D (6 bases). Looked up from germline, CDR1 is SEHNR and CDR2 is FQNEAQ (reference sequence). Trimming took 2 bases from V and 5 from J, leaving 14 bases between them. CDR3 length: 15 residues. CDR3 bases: TGTGCCAGCAGCTTATCTGCGGGGATCGGAGATACGCAGTATTTT. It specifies CASSLSAGIGDTQYF.

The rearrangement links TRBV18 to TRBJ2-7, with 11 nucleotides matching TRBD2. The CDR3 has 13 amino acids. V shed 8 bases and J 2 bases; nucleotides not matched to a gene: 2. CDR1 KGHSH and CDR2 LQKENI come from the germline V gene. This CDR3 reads CASGTSGTYEQYF. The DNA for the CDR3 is TGTGCCAGCGGGACTAGCGGAACCTACGAGCAGTACTTC.

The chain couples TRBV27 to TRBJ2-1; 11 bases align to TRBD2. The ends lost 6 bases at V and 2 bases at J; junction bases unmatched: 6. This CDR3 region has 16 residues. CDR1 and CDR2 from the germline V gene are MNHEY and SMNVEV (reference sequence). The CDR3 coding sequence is TGTGCCAGCAGGAGGACTAGCGGGTCCCCCTACAATGAGCAGTTCTTC. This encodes CASRRTSGSPYNEQFF.

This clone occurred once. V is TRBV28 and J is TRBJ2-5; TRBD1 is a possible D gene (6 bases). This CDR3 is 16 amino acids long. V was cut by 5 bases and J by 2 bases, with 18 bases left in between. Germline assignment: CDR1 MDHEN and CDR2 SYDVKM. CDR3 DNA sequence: TGTGCCAGCAGTCAACCTAACAGGGCAGGACAAGAGACCCAGTACTTC. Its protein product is CASSQPNRAGQETQYF. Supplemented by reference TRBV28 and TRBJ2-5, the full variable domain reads DVKVTQSSRYLVKRTGEKVFLECVQDMDHENMFWYRQDPGLGLRLIYFSYDVKMKEKGDIPEGYSVSREKKERFSLILESASTNQTSMYLCASSQPNRAGQETQYFGPGTRLLVL.

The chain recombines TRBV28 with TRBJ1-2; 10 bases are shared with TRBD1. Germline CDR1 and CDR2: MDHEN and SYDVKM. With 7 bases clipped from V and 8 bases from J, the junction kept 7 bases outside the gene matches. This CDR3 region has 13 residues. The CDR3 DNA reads TGTGCCAGCACAGACAGGGGGCGGGGGGGCTACACCTTC. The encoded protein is CASTDRGRGGYTF.

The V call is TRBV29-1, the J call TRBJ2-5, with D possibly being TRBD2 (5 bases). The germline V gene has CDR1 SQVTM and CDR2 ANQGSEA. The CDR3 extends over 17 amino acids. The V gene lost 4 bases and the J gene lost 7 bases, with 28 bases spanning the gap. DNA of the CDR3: TGCAGCGTTGTCCCACCGGGGAAGAGCGCGCTTCTCGGGACCCAGTACTTC. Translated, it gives CSVVPPGKSALLGTQYF. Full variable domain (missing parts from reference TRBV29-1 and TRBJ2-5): SAVISQKPSRDICQRGTSLTIQCQVDSQVTMMFWYRQQPGQSLTLIATANQGSEATYESGFVIDKFPISRPNLTFSTLTVSNMSPEDSSIYLCSVVPPGKSALLGTQYFGPGTRLLVL.

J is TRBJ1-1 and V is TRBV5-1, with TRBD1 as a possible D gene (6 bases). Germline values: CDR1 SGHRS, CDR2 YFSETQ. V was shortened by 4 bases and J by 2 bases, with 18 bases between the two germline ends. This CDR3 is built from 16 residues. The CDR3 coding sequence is TGCGCCAGCAGCCCCCAGGGGCATGGGGGTAACACTGAAGCTTTCTTT. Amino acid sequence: CASSPQGHGGNTEAFF.

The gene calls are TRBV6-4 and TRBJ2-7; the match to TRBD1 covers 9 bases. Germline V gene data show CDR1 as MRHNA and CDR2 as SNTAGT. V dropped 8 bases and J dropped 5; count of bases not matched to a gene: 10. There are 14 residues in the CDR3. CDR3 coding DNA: TGTGCCAGCGACTTCCGGGACAGGGTCCACGAGCAGTACTTC. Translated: CASDFRDRVHEQYF.

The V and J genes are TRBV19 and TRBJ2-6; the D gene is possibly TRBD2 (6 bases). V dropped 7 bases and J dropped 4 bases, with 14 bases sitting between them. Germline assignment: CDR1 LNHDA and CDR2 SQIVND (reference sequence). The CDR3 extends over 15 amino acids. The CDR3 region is CASNPASAGANVLTF. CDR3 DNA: TGTGCCAGTAATCCTGCTAGCGCCGGGGCCAACGTCCTGACTTTC.

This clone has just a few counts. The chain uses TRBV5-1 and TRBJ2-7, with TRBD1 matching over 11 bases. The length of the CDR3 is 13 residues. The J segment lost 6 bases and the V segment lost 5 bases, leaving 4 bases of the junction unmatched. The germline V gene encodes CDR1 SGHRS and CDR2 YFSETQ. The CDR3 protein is CASRGQGAIEQYF. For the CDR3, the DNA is TGCGCCAGCAGAGGACAGGGGGCGATCGAGCAGTACTTC. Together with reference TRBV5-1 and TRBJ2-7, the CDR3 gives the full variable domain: KAGVTQTPRYLIKTRGQQVTLSCSPISGHRSVSWYQQTPGQGLQFLFEYFSETQRNKGNFPGRFSGRQFSNSRSEMNVSTLELGDSALYLCASRGQGAIEQYFGPGTRLTVT.

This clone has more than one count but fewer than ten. CDR3 sequence (DNA): TGTGCCAGCAACCAACTTGTTAACTATGGCTACACCTTC. Translated, it gives CASNQLVNYGYTF. V is TRBV28 and J is TRBJ1-2; D is unclear. CDR1 is MDHEN, CDR2 SYDVKM, per germline. This CDR3 comprises 13 residues. The V and J ends lost 7 bases and 1 base respectively, with 10 bases between them.